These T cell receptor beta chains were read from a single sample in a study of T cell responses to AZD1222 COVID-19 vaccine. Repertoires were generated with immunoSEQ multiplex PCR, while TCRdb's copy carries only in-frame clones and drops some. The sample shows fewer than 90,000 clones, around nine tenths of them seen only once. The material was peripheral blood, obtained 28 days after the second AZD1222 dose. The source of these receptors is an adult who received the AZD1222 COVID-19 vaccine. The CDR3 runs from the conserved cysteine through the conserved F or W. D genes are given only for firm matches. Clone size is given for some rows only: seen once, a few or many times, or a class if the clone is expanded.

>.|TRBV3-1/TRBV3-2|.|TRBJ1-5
TGTGCCAGCAGCCAAGGGCTGGGGTATCAGCCCCAGCATTTT
CASSQGLGYQPQHF
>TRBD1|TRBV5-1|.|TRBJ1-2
TGCGCCAGTAAGGACAGGGATCCTAACTATGGCTACACCTTC
CASKDRDPNYGYTF
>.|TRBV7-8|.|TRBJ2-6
TGTGCCAGCAGCTCCAGAGGGAGTGTTTCTGGGGCCAACGTCCTGACTTTC
CASSSRGSVSGANVLTF
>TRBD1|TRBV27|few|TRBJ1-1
TGTGCCAGCAGCCCACAGGGGGCGGGCACTGAAGCTTTCTTT
CASSPQGAGTEAFF
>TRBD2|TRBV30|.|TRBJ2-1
TGTGCCGGCCTTAAGACTAGCGGGGGGACCACCGGGGCGTACAATGAGCAGTTCTTC
CAGLKTSGGTTGAYNEQFF
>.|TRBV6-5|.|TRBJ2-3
TGTGCCAGCGCCATGGACCGGTACACAGATACGCAGTATTTT
CASAMDRYTDTQYF
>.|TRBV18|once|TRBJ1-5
TGTGCCAGCTCACCAATTGCCCCGGTTGGCAATCAGCCCCAGCATTTT
CASSPIAPVGNQPQHF
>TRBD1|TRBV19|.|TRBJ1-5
TGTGCCAGTAGGAAAACGGGACAGGGGGCCGTTCAGCCCCAGCATTTT
CASRKTGQGAVQPQHF
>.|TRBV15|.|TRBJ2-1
TGTGCCACCAGCACTCATCGGGGAAAATGGGACGATGAGCAGTTCTTC
CATSTHRGKWDDEQFF
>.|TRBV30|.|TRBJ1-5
TGTGCCTGGAGTGTACGGAGGGATCAGCCCCAGCATTTT
CAWSVRRDQPQHF
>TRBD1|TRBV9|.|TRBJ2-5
TGTGCCAGCAGCGTAGAGGCCGGACAGGTCCAGGGGACCCAGTACTTC
CASSVEAGQVQGTQYF
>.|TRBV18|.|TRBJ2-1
TGTGCCAGCTCACCCCGGACTACCACCGGCAATGAGCAGTTCTTC
CASSPRTTTGNEQFF
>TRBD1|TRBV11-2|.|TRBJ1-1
TGTGCCAGCAGCTTAGAGCGCAGGGGGCGTACTGAAGCTTTCTTT
CASSLERRGRTEAFF